A single T cell receptor (beta chain) is shown here with its context. This clone's antigen is unknown. No much larger clone is present one base from it, and per-base qualities are unavailable. The trial excluded patients who had a history of autoimmune disease or were on systemic immunosuppression. Peripheral blood for TCR sequencing was collected from all dose cohorts at baseline, on cycle 4 day 1, and on cycle 7 day 1. The samples were taken from a phase I, first-in-human, multicenter, open-label dose-escalation trial of ivuxolimab. The trial enrolled adults with locally advanced or metastatic head and neck squamous cell, hepatocellular, melanoma or renal cell carcinoma. Before TCR sequencing, CD4+ T cells and CD8+ T cells from peripheral blood were sorted into separate populations. Germline trimming: 2 bases from V, 2 bases from J; junction bases outside gene matches: 7. Reading from cysteine to phenylalanine, the CDR3 counts 17 amino acids. Only the CDR3 region is kept as DNA, spanning 51 bases read in frame from base 1. CDR1 LNHNV and CDR2 YYDKDF were looked up in the germline V gene (reference sequence).

Genomic DNA was extracted from sorted cells for sequencing of the TCRbeta CDR3 region. The immunoSEQ Assay was used for sequencing of TCRbeta CDR3 regions. The source is immuneACCESS, and TCRdb retained only in-frame sequences with V and J called. Part of the clones is not carried over; for the studies checked, unresolved V genes explain less than half of this, and the remainder is unexplained. A total of about 31,000 clones appear in this sample, about four fifths of them only once. The biggest ten clones account for about 20% of the sample. The record originates from a study of OX40 agonist ivuxolimab in advanced cancers. The study in broad terms: Ivuxolimab, which targeted the costimulatory receptor OX40 (CD134), was an agonistic, fully human IgG2 monoclonal antibody. Intravenous ivuxolimab was administered to patients every 2 weeks at six dose levels: 0.01, 0.1, 0.3, 1.5, 3 and 10 mg/kg. Of the approximately 50 patients in dose escalation, around 19 had hepatocellular carcinoma, some 15 had melanoma, 9 had renal cell carcinoma and 9 had head and neck cancer. A male proportion of under 85% and a mean age of approximately 55 years, ranging from roughly 23 to 90, were recorded for the dose-escalation cohort. Patients were allowed to have had prior anti-PD-1, anti-PD-L1 or anti-CTLA-4 therapy, and roughly 40% of the dose-escalation patients had previously received checkpoint inhibitors. Partial responses were achieved by three dose-escalation patients, of whom one had hepatocellular carcinoma and two had cutaneous melanoma. The point of sequencing TCRbeta in the periphery was to test whether ivuxolimab changed TCR sequence diversity and drove clonal T-cell expansion. The monotherapy dose-escalation portion (N of about 50 patients) of the phase I ivuxolimab trial is reported in the paper. General conclusions and limits of the study: Partial responders in the 0.1-3.0 mg/kg groups had among the lowest normalized peripheral clonal expansion, especially among CD8+ T cells. After ivuxolimab, expanded clones were on average more numerous among CD8+ T cells than among CD4+ T cells. Low levels of normalized T-cell clonal expansion were also shown by some nonresponding patients. The antigen specificity of the clonally expanded peripheral T cells was not determined. At doses of 0.1 to 3.0 mg/kg, clonal expansion of both CD4+ and CD8+ T cells in blood was seen between baseline and week 6.

The chain couples TRBV15 to TRBJ1-2; 11 central bases correspond to TRBD1. Here the sequenced sample was CD4+ or CD8+ T cells sorted from blood, taken in a trial of the OX40 agonist ivuxolimab. The source of this sequence is an adult with an advanced solid tumor such as melanoma, head and neck, liver or kidney cancer. The sequenced DNA is TGTGCCACCAGCAGACCCGGGACAGGGGGTTCAAACTATGGCTACACCTTC. Protein translation: CATSRPGTGGSNYGYTF.